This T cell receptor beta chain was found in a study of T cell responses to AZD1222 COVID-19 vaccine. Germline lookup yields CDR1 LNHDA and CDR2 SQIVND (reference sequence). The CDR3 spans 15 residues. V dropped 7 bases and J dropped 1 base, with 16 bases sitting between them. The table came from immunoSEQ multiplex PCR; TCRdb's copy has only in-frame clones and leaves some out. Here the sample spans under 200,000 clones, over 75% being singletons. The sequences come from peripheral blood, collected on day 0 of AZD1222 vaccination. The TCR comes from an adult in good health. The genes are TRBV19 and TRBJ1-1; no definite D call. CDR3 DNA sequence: TGTGCCAGTAATCCACAGCAGCCGAGGAACACTGAAGCTTTCTTT. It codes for CASNPQQPRNTEAFF.